What follows is one T cell receptor (beta chain) and its context. Antigen specificity is unknown. The data derive from a study of shared clonotypes between healthy human individuals. Across the whole study: A couple of women and a few men aged 18 to 49 made up the donors. Study observations and caveats: A few donors showed sharing of around 5.3% of naive CD4 clonotypes. It was only blood that was sampled, and tissue repertoires likely differ.

Repertoires were generated with immunoSEQ multiplex PCR, while TCRdb's copy carries only in-frame clones and drops some. This table holds about 1,800,000 clones, about 95% found once. Trimming took off 3 bases at V and 1 base at J, with 9 bases between the two ends. Germline CDR1 and CDR2: WSHSY and SAAADI. This CDR3 is 15 amino acids long. CD45RO-negative cells were positively selected for CCR7, leaving out terminally differentiated effector memory CD45RA+ cells. Sequencing used naive CD8+ T cells sorted from blood. The chain joins TRBV10-2 to TRBJ2-2; D call uncertain. The TCR was taken from a man between 18 and 29 years old in good health. The CDR3 DNA follows: TGCGCCAGCAGTGAATTAGCCGGGAACACCGGGGAGCTGTTTTTT. This sequence encodes CASSELAGNTGELFF.